The present T cell receptor beta chain was sequenced within a study of T cell responses to AZD1222 COVID-19 vaccine. Whole-study results and caveats: Clonal diversity was possibly underestimated, and the donors were mostly white British, with more females. Variant regions that are unmutated are reportedly the target of nearly half of spike-specific TCRs. Spike-wide vaccine-associated CD4 TCRs dominated at 160-218 and 743-854.

Method: immunoSEQ multiplex PCR; TCRdb's copy keeps in-frame clones and lacks some. The sample lists about 56,000 clones, over 70% occurring once. The CDR3 totals 16 residues. V lost 4 bases and J 7 bases, leaving 22 bases between the germline ends. CDR1 is MDHEN, CDR2 SYDVKM, per germline. This clone has only a few counts. The antigen is undetermined. The receptor comes from an adult who received the AZD1222 COVID-19 vaccine. The sequencing used peripheral blood, collected 28 days after the second AZD1222 dose. V and J are TRBV28 and TRBJ1-2, with D tentatively TRBD1 (6 bases). The CDR3 bases are TGTGCCAGCAGTTCATCTGGTTCAGGGGCGATGGCTGGCTACACCTTC. Translated: CASSSSGSGAMAGYTF.